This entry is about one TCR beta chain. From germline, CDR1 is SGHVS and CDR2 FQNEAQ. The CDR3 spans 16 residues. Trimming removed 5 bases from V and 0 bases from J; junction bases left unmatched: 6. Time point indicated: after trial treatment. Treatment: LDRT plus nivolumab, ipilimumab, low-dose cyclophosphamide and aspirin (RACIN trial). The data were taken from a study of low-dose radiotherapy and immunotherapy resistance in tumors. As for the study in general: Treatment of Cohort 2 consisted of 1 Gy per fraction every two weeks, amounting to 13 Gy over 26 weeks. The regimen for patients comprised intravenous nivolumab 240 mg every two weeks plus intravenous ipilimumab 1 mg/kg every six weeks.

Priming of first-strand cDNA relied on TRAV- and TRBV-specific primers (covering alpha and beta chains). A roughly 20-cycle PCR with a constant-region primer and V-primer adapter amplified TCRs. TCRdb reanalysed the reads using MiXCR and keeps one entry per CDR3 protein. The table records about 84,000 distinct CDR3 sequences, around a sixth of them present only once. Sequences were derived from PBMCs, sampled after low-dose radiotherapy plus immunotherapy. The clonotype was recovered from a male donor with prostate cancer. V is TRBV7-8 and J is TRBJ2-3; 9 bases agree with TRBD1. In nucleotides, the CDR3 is TGTGCCAGCAGCCCGCGACAGGGGGGGAGCACAGATACGCAGTATTTT. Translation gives CASSPRQGGSTDTQYF.